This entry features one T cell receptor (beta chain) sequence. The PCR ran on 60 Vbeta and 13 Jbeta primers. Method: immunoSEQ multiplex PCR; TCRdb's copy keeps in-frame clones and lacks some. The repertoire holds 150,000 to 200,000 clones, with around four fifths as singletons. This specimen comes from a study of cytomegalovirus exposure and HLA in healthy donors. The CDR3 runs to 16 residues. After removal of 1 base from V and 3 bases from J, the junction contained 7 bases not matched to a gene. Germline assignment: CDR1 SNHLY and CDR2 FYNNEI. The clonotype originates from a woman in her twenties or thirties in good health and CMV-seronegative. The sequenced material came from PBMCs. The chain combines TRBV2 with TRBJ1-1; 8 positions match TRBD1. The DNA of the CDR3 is TGTGCCAGCAGTGAAGTGACAGGGGTGGGGCACACTGAAGCTTTCTTT. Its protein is CASSEVTGVGHTEAFF.